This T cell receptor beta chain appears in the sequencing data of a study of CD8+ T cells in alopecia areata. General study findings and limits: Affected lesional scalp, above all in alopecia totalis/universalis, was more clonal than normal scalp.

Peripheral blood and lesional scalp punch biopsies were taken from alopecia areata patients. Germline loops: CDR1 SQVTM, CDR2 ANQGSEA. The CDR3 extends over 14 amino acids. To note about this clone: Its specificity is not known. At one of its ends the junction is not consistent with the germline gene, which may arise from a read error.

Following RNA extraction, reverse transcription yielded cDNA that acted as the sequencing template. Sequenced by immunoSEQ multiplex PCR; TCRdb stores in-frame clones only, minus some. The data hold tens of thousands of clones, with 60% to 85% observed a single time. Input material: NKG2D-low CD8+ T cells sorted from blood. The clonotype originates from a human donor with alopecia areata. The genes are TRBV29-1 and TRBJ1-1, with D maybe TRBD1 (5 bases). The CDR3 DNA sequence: TGCAGCGTTGAAGAGGCAGGGAAGAACATTGAAGCTTTCTTT. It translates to CSVEEAGKNIEAFF.